This is a list of T cell receptor beta chains from one sample in a study of blood T cell repertoires in COVID-19. TCRdb's copy holds only in-frame clones and misses some; the assay was immunoSEQ multiplex PCR. The sample includes just over 25,000 clones, roughly nine tenths seen only once; the top ten take around 7.6%. Material: peripheral blood. These receptors were obtained from a human donor in a cohort sampled during active COVID-19. CDR3s include the opening cysteine and the closing phenylalanine or tryptophan. The size entry is marked missing in some rows and otherwise reads once, few, many or a size class.

V gene,clone size,J gene,CDR3 length,CDR3 protein
TRBV19,.,TRBJ2-2,16,CASTRLAGVLTGELFF
TRBV7-8,once,TRBJ2-1,15,CASSLRTSLYNEQFF
TRBV7-6,.,TRBJ1-2,15,CASSATGGANYGYTF
TRBV5-6,.,TRBJ2-1,13,CASSLLGSNEQFF
TRBV6-5,.,TRBJ1-6,14,CASRTGDHNSPLHF
TRBV6-2/TRBV6-3,.,TRBJ1-5,13,CASSLTRGGPQHF
TRBV5-8,.,TRBJ1-1,14,CASSAGYRGTEAFF
TRBV2,once,TRBJ2-5,13,CASSESRGETQYF
TRBV7-9,.,TRBJ2-1,12,CASSSESNEQFF
TRBV19,.,TRBJ2-4,16,CASSMYNQVAKNIQYF
TRBV11-2,.,TRBJ1-1,15,CASSTLTGVNTEAFF
TRBV14,.,TRBJ2-1,15,CASSQLAGVLHEQFF
TRBV20-1,.,TRBJ1-4,10,CSASGEKLFF
TRBV29-1,.,TRBJ1-2,12,CSVEDRVGGYTF
TRBV7-2,.,TRBJ2-3,18,CASSSLAGGRSLVDTQYF
TRBV7-2,.,TRBJ2-7,13,CASTLSPGYEQYF
TRBV7-9,.,TRBJ2-4,15,CASSLDGTARNIQYF
TRBV5-1,.,TRBJ2-3,16,CASRPGGAGVVDTQYF
TRBV15,.,TRBJ2-2,14,CAIGTGRGTGELFF
TRBV7-6,.,TRBJ1-6,13,CASSPGGYSPLHF
TRBV6-1,.,TRBJ2-7,16,CASSDQDRTLNYEQYF
TRBV6-5,.,TRBJ2-7,11,CASRRDSEQYF
TRBV9,.,TRBJ2-1,16,CASSVGTSGSYNEQFF
TRBV6-5,few,TRBJ2-7,14,CASSSSGYSYEQYF
TRBV19,once,TRBJ1-5,13,CASTREGNQPQHF
TRBV6-4,.,TRBJ2-3,14,CASSRDYDTDTQYF
TRBV24-1,.,TRBJ2-3,16,CATSDRQGHGTDTQYF
TRBV21-1,.,TRBJ2-2,17,CASSKRVGQGETGELFF
TRBV19,.,TRBJ2-5,15,CASSTRTGGAETQYF
TRBV28,.,TRBJ1-1,13,CASSYQGRTEAFF
TRBV6-4,.,TRBJ1-6,19,CASRMTGVLPGSYNSPLHF
TRBV5-1,.,TRBJ2-3,15,CASSRGGDLTDTQYF
TRBV7-2,.,TRBJ2-3,16,CASSRLAGGGTDTQYF
TRBV6-2/TRBV6-3,.,TRBJ2-2,17,CASSRTSGRVNTGELFF
TRBV2,.,TRBJ2-5,13,CASSLTLQETQYF
TRBV12-3/TRBV12-4,.,TRBJ1-1,13,CASRTGENTEAFF
TRBV5-1,.,TRBJ2-5,16,CASSLVSGELQETQYF
TRBV7-6,once,TRBJ2-1,15,CASSPSSTRVNEQFF